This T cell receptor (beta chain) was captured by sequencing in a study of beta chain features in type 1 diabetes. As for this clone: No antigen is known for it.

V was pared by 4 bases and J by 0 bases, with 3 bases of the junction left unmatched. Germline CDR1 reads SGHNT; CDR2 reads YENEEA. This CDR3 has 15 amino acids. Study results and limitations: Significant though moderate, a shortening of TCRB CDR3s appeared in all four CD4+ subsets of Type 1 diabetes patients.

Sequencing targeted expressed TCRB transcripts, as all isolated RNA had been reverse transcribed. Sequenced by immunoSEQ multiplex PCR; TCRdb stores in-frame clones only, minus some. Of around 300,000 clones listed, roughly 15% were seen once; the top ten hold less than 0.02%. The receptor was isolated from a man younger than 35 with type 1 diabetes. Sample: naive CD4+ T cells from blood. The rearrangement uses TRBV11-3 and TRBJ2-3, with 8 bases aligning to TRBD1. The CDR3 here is CASSSGQGSTDTQYF. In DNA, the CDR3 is TGTGCCAGCAGCTCTGGACAGGGCAGCACAGATACGCAGTATTTT.